This T cell receptor beta chain was captured in a study of cytomegalovirus exposure and HLA in healthy donors. Looking at the study overall: The 90 to 150 validation repertoires matched the roughly 670 first-cohort repertoires in platform, a later analysis reported.

Trimming pared 1 base from V and 6 bases from J, leaving 15 bases between. The CDR3 spans 15 residues. From germline, CDR1 is SGHTA and CDR2 FQGNSA. Some clones are missing from TCRdb's copy, which holds only in-frame ones; the method was immunoSEQ multiplex PCR. The sample lists some 98,000 clones, less than 90% seen once, with about 6.5% in the top ten. The sequenced sample consisted of PBMCs. This rearrangement joins TRBV7-2 to TRBJ1-2; D gene unclear. The sequence came from a man aged 18 to 30 in good health and CMV-seropositive. The DNA for the CDR3 is TGTGCCAGCAGCTTAGTGGTGGGAGGGTACGATGGCTACACCTTC. This translates into CASSLVVGGYDGYTF.